These 3 T cell receptor beta chains were all obtained from the same sample, sequenced in a study of response to subunit inactivated influenza vaccine (dated by TCRdb to between 2018 and 2020). Libraries were built with RT-PCR. These reads were obtained on an Illumina HiSeq 2500. TCRdb itself trimmed the public reads at Q25 with fastp, ran MiXCR and retained productive beta chains. Rows are unified per CDR3 protein, each entry keeping the most common DNA and genes. The sample table holds about 650,000 distinct CDR3 sequences, of which about 14% were seen once. The ten largest clones represent around 7.6% of the sample. Here the sequenced sample was PBMCs from blood, taken 14 days before vaccination. These receptors originate from a man in his forties or fifties who received an inactivated influenza vaccine. Donor details come from another sample of the same person, matched by shared clones.

This clonotype turned up a few times. J is TRBJ2-5 and V is TRBV29-1, with unresolved D. Germline CDR1 and CDR2: SQVTM and ANQGSEA. Between the trimmed V and J ends, which lost 7 bases and 5 bases, there was a span of 14 bases. This CDR3 has 12 amino acids. CDR3 nucleotide sequence: TGCAGCGCAGCCCACCGCAGTGAGACCCAGTACTTC. It codes for CSAAHRSETQYF.

The chain has TRBV2 and TRBJ2-3; D call uncertain. This CDR3 spans 13 amino acids. Germline V lookup: CDR1 SNHLY, CDR2 FYNNEI. V lost 7 bases and J 1 base, leaving 9 bases between the germline ends. The CDR3 coding sequence is TGTGCCAGCAAAGTAAGGGGCACAGATACGCAGTATTTT. Amino acid sequence: CASKVRGTDTQYF.

This clonotype has a handful of counts. V usage is TRBV28 and J usage is TRBJ2-1, with 14 positions matching TRBD2. The V and J ends lost 11 bases and 12 bases, in that order; junction bases with no gene match: 12. The CDR3 covers 14 residues. Germline V CDR1 and CDR2: MDHEN, SYDVKM. The CDR3 sequence is CACTGTSGRMGQFF. DNA for the CDR3: TGTGCCTGCACCGGGACTAGCGGGAGAATGGGGCAGTTCTTC.